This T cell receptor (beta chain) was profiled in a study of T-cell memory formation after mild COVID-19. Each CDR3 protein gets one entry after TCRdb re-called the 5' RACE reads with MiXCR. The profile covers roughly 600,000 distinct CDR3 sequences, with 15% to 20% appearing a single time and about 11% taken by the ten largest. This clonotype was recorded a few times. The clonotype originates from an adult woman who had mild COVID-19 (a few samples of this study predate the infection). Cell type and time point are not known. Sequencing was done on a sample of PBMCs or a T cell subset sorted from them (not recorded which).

The DNA for the CDR3 is TGTGCCAGCAGCCAGGGGACCGTGGAGACCCAGTACTTC. Translation gives CASSQGTVETQYF. The chain couples TRBV3-1 to TRBJ2-5; D might be TRBD1 or TRBD2, each matching 5 bases. This CDR3 region has 13 residues. Germline lookup yields CDR1 LGHDT and CDR2 YNNKEL (reference sequence). The V and J ends lost 3 bases and 5 bases respectively, with 10 bases between them.